This T cell receptor (beta chain) came from a study of T cell responses to AZD1222 COVID-19 vaccine. This clone came up many times. The target antigen is unknown. Some clones are missing from TCRdb's copy, which holds only in-frame ones; the method was immunoSEQ multiplex PCR. Of around 100,000 clones in the sample, 65% to 85% were seen once. The germline V gene encodes CDR1 SEHNR and CDR2 FQNEAQ (reference sequence). V trimming: 4 bases; J trimming: 1 base; junction bases outside the gene matches: 5. The CDR3 is 15 residues long. Regarding the study as a whole: Following two doses of AZD1222, Spike-specific TCR breadth and depth rose.

This clonotype originated in an adult in good health. The V call is TRBV7-9, the J call TRBJ2-7, with 9 bases that match TRBD1. The sample in question was peripheral blood, obtained on day 0 of AZD1222 vaccination. Here the CDR3 reads CASSSGTGRSYEQYF. The CDR3 DNA reads as TGTGCCAGCAGCTCCGGGACAGGGAGGTCCTACGAGCAGTACTTC.